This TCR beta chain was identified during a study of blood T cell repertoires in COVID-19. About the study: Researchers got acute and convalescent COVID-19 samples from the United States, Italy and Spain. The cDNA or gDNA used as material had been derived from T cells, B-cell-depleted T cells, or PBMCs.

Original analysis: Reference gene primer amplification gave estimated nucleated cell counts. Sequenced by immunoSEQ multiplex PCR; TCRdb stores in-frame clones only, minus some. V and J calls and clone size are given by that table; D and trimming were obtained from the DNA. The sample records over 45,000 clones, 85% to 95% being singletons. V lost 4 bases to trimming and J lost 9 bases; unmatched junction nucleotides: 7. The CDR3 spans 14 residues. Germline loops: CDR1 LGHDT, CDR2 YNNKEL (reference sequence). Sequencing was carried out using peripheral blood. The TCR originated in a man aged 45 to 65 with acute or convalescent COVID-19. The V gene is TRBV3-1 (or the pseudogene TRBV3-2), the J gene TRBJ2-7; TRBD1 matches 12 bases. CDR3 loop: CASSPGTGGRTQYF. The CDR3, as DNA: TGTGCCAGCAGCCCCGGGACAGGGGGCCGGACGCAGTACTTC.